The clone carrying this TCR beta chain has a handful of counts. The V and J ends lost 4 bases and 3 bases, in that order; junction bases with no gene match: 6. The length of the CDR3 is 16 residues. Germline V gene sequence: CDR1 MRHNA, CDR2 SNTAGT. This entry belongs to a study of blood T cell repertoires in COVID-19. For the study at large: Samples came from the United States, Italy and Spain, spanning acute and convalescent COVID-19.

The protocol was immunoSEQ multiplex PCR, while the TCRdb copy is restricted to in-frame clones and leaves out a portion. Of some 91,000 clones in the sample, roughly 85% were seen once. Specimen: peripheral blood. The sequence derives from a human donor in a cohort sampled during active COVID-19. The chain has TRBV6-4 and TRBJ2-1, with 10 bases matching TRBD2. As DNA, the CDR3 is TGTGCCAGCAGTGTTCTCGCTAGCGGGAGCTACAATGAGCAGTTCTTC. As protein: CASSVLASGSYNEQFF.